These 8 T cell receptor beta chains were sequenced from one sample in a study of control samples from healthy donors and cancer patients. Using immunoSEQ multiplex PCR, the repertoire was profiled, and TCRdb retains in-frame clones only, with some absent. This table has around 94,000 clones, more than 80% appearing once. Material for sequencing was blood. Source of these receptors: a woman aged 30 to 39 in good health.

V gene TRBV5-4 combines with J gene TRBJ2-3; TRBD1 or TRBD2 may be the D gene (6 bases each). The germline V gene encodes CDR1 SGHNT and CDR2 YYREEE (reference sequence). This CDR3 has 16 amino acids. V was trimmed by 4 bases and J by 3 bases, leaving 18 bases between them. The chain's CDR3 is CASSLHVGGATDTQYF. CDR3 coding DNA: TGTGCCAGCAGCCTGCACGTGGGGGGCGCGACAGATACGCAGTATTTT.

This clone appeared once. The CDR3: CASSASWGSGGLYEQFF. CDR3 nucleotides: TGTGCCAGCAGCGCCTCCTGGGGTAGCGGGGGTCTCTATGAGCAGTTCTTC. This rearrangement joins TRBV9 to TRBJ2-1; 9 bases map to TRBD2. Germline lookup yields CDR1 SGDLS and CDR2 YYNGEE. This CDR3 spans 17 amino acids. Losses at the gene ends were 3 bases for V and 8 bases for J; bases not matched to a gene: 15.

The chain is built from TRBV5-1 and TRBJ1-2, with 7 bases identical to TRBD1. This CDR3 contains 14 residues. Germline trimming cut 4 bases from V and 10 bases from J; bases unmatched to any gene: 13. Germline V lookup: CDR1 SGHRS, CDR2 YFSETQ. The CDR3 DNA sequence: TGCGCCAGCAGCGCAACGGATGGGACAGTTCCCTACACCTTC. Translating it yields CASSATDGTVPYTF.

This clone has more than one count but fewer than ten. The V gene is TRBV6-6, the J gene TRBJ2-2, with D possibly being TRBD1 or TRBD2 (6 bases each). The CDR3 is made up of 14 amino acids. V was cut by 4 bases and J by 6 bases, with 12 bases left in between. CDR1 and CDR2 (germline): MNHNY, SVGAGI (reference sequence). DNA for the CDR3: TGTGCCAGCAGTTTAGGGGGGCGCCCCGGGGAGCTGTTTTTT. This codes for CASSLGGRPGELFF.

This chain joins TRBV6-1 and TRBJ2-5, with D maybe TRBD1 (5 bases). This CDR3 is built from 15 residues. Looked up from germline, CDR1 is MNHNS and CDR2 is SASEGT. V was pared by 0 bases and J by 0 bases, with 8 bases between. The CDR3 reads CASSEAQGYQETQYF. CDR3 nucleotides: TGTGCCAGCAGTGAAGCGCAGGGATACCAAGAGACCCAGTACTTC.

This chain links TRBV4-1 with TRBJ2-3; D unclear. Germline CDR1 and CDR2: MGHRA and YSYEKL. Deletions cut 3 bases from V and 0 bases from J, with 16 bases between. CDR3 size: 17 residues. CDR3 residues: CASSQDEEPSSTDTQYF. The CDR3, as DNA: TGCGCCAGCAGCCAGGATGAAGAGCCTTCTAGCACAGATACGCAGTATTTT.

The V call is TRBV11-3, the J call TRBJ1-1; 7 bases align to TRBD1. Per germline, CDR1 SGHNT and CDR2 YENEEA. The CDR3 covers 13 residues. The J segment lost 1 base and the V segment lost 10 bases, leaving 6 bases of the junction unmatched. The CDR3 DNA reads as TGTGCCAACAGGGGACTGCCGAACACTGAAGCTTTCTTT. It translates to CANRGLPNTEAFF.

V usage is TRBV2 and J usage is TRBJ1-5; D not certain. Germline V lookup: CDR1 SNHLY, CDR2 FYNNEI. The germline V and J ends were trimmed by 8 bases and 2 bases, with 13 bases remaining between them. CDR3 size: 14 residues. The CDR3 protein is CASERSEGNQPQHF. For the CDR3, the DNA is TGTGCCAGCGAGAGATCCGAGGGCAATCAGCCCCAGCATTTT. The variable domain in full, completed from reference TRBV2 and TRBJ1-5, reads EPEVTQTPSHQVTQMGQEVILRCVPISNHLYFYWYRQILGQKVEFLVSFYNNEISEKSEIFDDQFSVERPDGSNFTLKIRSTKLEDSAMYFCASERSEGNQPQHFGDGTRLSIL.